Following are 26 T cell receptor beta chains from one sample sequenced in a study of CD8 T cells in ankylosing spondylitis. One entry per CDR3 protein, called by TCRdb with MiXCR from the 5' RACE reads. Of 150,000 or so distinct CDR3 sequences listed, approximately 10% are singletons. Input material: blood, either unsorted or a sorted T cell fraction (not recorded which). These receptor sequences come from a male donor with ankylosing spondylitis or in good health (not recorded which).

The rearrangement joins TRBV19 to TRBJ2-2; either TRBD1 or TRBD2 may supply D (5 bases each). In germline, CDR1 is LNHDA, CDR2 SQIVND (reference sequence). The CDR3 has 14 residues. V lost 7 bases and J lost 2, with 11 bases in between. The CDR3 protein is CASKRQGNTGELFF. The CDR3 region has the DNA TGTGCCAGTAAGCGGCAGGGTAACACCGGGGAGCTGTTTTTT.

This clonotype occurred many times. The chain employs TRBV12-3 or TRBV12-4 and TRBJ1-2; D gene unclear. The V end was cut by 2 bases, the J end by 6 bases, with 7 bases between. The CDR3 loop spans 12 amino acids. The CDR3 nucleotides read TGTGCCAGCAGTTTAAAAGGCCATGGCTACACCTTC. Amino acid sequence: CASSLKGHGYTF.

This clonotype showed up many times. The chain links TRBV28 to TRBJ1-2; 8 nucleotides match TRBD1. The V segment lost 5 bases and the J segment 4 bases; nucleotides outside the gene matches: 9. The CDR3 loop spans 15 amino acids. Germline V gene lookup returns CDR1 MDHEN and CDR2 SYDVKM. CDR3 sequence reads: CASSPDRGSLYGYTF. The CDR3 DNA is TGTGCCAGCAGTCCAGACAGGGGCTCCCTCTATGGCTACACCTTC.

In its sample, this clonotype was seen a few times. V and J are TRBV29-1 and TRBJ2-5, with D uncertain. Germline CDR1 SQVTM, CDR2 ANQGSEA. Deletions cut 2 bases from V and 7 bases from J, with 14 bases between. The CDR3 is 13 residues long. The CDR3 region is CSVEWGGMGTQYF. CDR3 nucleotides: TGCAGCGTTGAATGGGGTGGAATGGGGACCCAGTACTTC.

This clonotype has at least ten counts. The chain couples TRBV20-1 to TRBJ1-1, with D perhaps TRBD1 (5 bases). From germline, CDR1 is DFQATT and CDR2 SNEGSKA (reference sequence). Trimming removed 6 bases from V and 7 bases from J, with 15 bases in between. This CDR3 has 12 amino acids. For the CDR3, the DNA is TGCAGTGCCGAATACAGGTCCTATGAAGCTTTCTTT. It is translated as CSAEYRSYEAFF.

This clonotype was recorded many times. V is TRBV5-6 and J is TRBJ1-5; TRBD1 might be the D (5 bases). The V gene's germline CDR1 is SGHDT and CDR2 YYEEEE. Trimming took 2 bases from V and 0 from J, leaving 9 bases between them. The CDR3 sequence is 15 residues long. The CDR3 DNA follows: TGTGCCAGCAGCTTCCAGGGAGATAGCAATCAGCCCCAGCATTTT. Protein sequence: CASSFQGDSNQPQHF.

This clonotype was counted many times. This chain links TRBV7-2 with TRBJ2-7; D perhaps matches TRBD1 (6 bases). The CDR3 length is 14 residues. The V gene's germline CDR1 is SGHTA and CDR2 FQGNSA. Trimming left V 3 bases short and J 5 bases short, with 14 bases between. CDR3 nucleotide sequence: TGTGCCAGCAGCTTTTCAACAGGGAAGGACGAGCAGTACTTC. Translated: CASSFSTGKDEQYF. The full variable domain, with the rest looked up from reference TRBV7-2 and TRBJ2-7, is GAGVSQSPSNKVTEKGKDVELRCDPISGHTALYWYRQSLGQGLEFLIYFQGNSAPDKSGLPSDRFSAERTGGSVSTLTIQRTQQEDSAVYLCASSFSTGKDEQYFGPGTRLTVT.

This clonotype was observed a few times. The chain has TRBV12-3 or TRBV12-4 and TRBJ2-3, with D maybe TRBD2 (5 bases). The CDR3 is 14 amino acids. Between the trimmed V and J ends, which lost 6 bases and 0 bases, there was a span of 10 bases. CDR3 bases: TGTGCCAGCAGACCCAGGACTAGCACAGATACGCAGTATTTT. Translated, it gives CASRPRTSTDTQYF.

This clonotype was seen repeatedly, ten times or more. The gene calls are TRBV29-1 and TRBJ1-1; D ambiguous. Germline values: CDR1 SQVTM, CDR2 ANQGSEA. The CDR3 runs to 14 residues. With 2 bases removed from V and 3 bases from J, the gap between germline ends came to 13 bases. CDR3 nucleotide sequence: TGCAGCGTTGAAATCGGAGGGAAGGACACTGAAGCTTTCTTT. This codes for CSVEIGGKDTEAFF.

This clonotype turned up a few times. The genes are TRBV19 and TRBJ2-7, with TRBD1 identical over 10 bases. CDR3 length: 15 amino acids. The V segment lost 6 bases and the J segment 3 bases; nucleotides outside the gene matches: 8. Germline V gene data show CDR1 as LNHDA and CDR2 as SQIVND (reference sequence). CDR3 coding DNA: TGTGCCAGTAGAATAAACCGGGACAGGGGCTACGAGCAGTACTTC. Amino acid sequence: CASRINRDRGYEQYF. The whole variable domain, filled in from reference TRBV19 and TRBJ2-7, reads DGGITQSPKYLFRKEGQNVTLSCEQNLNHDAMYWYRQDPGQGLRLIYYSQIVNDFQKGDIAEGYSVSREKKESFPLTVTSAQKNPTAFYLCASRINRDRGYEQYFGPGTRLTVT.

This clonotype came up a few times. This chain joins TRBV12-3 or TRBV12-4 and TRBJ1-5; D is undetermined. V lost 2 bases to trimming and J lost 5 bases, with 7 bases between them. CDR3 length: 13 amino acids. The CDR3 loop reads CASSLKGDQPQHF. CDR3 coding DNA: TGTGCCAGCAGTTTAAAGGGAGATCAGCCCCAGCATTTT.

This rearrangement joins TRBV6-1 to TRBJ1-5, with 8 bases identical to TRBD1. CDR3 length: 14 residues. After removal of 5 bases from V and 5 bases from J, the junction contained 5 bases not matched to a gene. CDR1 is MNHNS, CDR2 SASEGT, per germline. The CDR3 DNA is TGTGCCAGCAGTAGGACAGGGATTTATCAGCCCCAGCATTTT. This translates into CASSRTGIYQPQHF.

The rearrangement joins TRBV7-6 to TRBJ1-6, with 7 bases matching TRBD1. The CDR3 length is 14 residues. Trimming cost V 5 bases and J 7 bases; bases outside gene matches: 5. Germline V lookup: CDR1 SGHVS, CDR2 FNYEAQ. As DNA, the CDR3 is TGTGCCAGCAGCGCCCGACAGGGAAATTCACCCCTCCACTTT. Protein: CASSARQGNSPLHF.

In its sample, this clonotype was seen many times. V usage is TRBV20-1 and J usage is TRBJ2-6; D uncertain. The CDR3 runs 14 residues. Between the trimmed V and J ends, which lost 6 bases and 1 base, there was a span of 10 bases. Germline lookup yields CDR1 DFQATT and CDR2 SNEGSKA (reference sequence). The CDR3 coding sequence is TGCAGTGCCCGTGTGGGATCTGGGGCCAACGTCCTGACTTTC. Amino acid sequence: CSARVGSGANVLTF.

This clonotype was seen a handful of times. The V and J genes are TRBV29-1 and TRBJ2-2, with 8 bases fitting TRBD2. The germline V gene encodes CDR1 SQVTM and CDR2 ANQGSEA. Unmatched junction bases numbered 3, after V lost 3 bases and J lost 0 bases. The CDR3 spans 15 residues. The DNA for the CDR3 is TGCAGCGTTGAGGGGCGGGGGGCGAACACCGGGGAGCTGTTTTTT. It specifies CSVEGRGANTGELFF.

This clonotype was detected ten times or more. V gene TRBV2 combines with J gene TRBJ2-1; 7 nucleotides match TRBD1. This CDR3 is 14 amino acids long. The germline CDR1 and CDR2 sequences are SNHLY and FYNNEI. V shed 6 bases and J 6 bases; nucleotides not matched to a gene: 8. The CDR3 loop is CASSRDSVLNEQFF. The CDR3 bases are TGTGCCAGCAGCCGGGACAGCGTACTCAATGAGCAGTTCTTC.

The gene calls are TRBV14 and TRBJ2-1; D remains unclear. The CDR3 covers 19 residues. Germline-derived CDR1 and CDR2 are SGHDN and FVKESK. V was clipped by 1 base and J by 9 bases, with 28 bases between them. The CDR3 DNA is TGTGCCAGCAGCCAAGGTAAAGGCGCCGACTCGAGGAATAACGGTGAGCAGTTCTTC. Translating gives CASSQGKGADSRNNGEQFF.

In this sample, this clonotype turned up a few times. The chain joins TRBV2 to TRBJ2-7; 8 bases line up with TRBD1. The CDR3 runs 14 residues. The V segment lost 6 bases and the J segment 7 bases; nucleotides outside the gene matches: 11. Germline loops: CDR1 SNHLY, CDR2 FYNNEI. CDR3 sequence: CASRAGTGTREQYF. The CDR3 DNA follows: TGTGCCAGCAGGGCCGGGACAGGTACCAGAGAGCAGTACTTC.

This sequence joins TRBV7-2 and TRBJ2-5; 14 nucleotides line up with TRBD2. The CDR3 sequence is 14 residues long. The germline CDR1 and CDR2 sequences are SGHTA and FQGNSA. Trimming took 3 bases from V and 9 from J; bases not matched to a gene: 3. CDR3 protein: CASSLGLAGVAQYF. The CDR3 DNA sequence: TGTGCCAGCAGCTTGGGACTAGCGGGAGTGGCCCAGTACTTC.

The chain employs TRBV2 and TRBJ2-1; 9 positions match TRBD2. The trim removed 7 bases at V and 9 bases at J, leaving 13 bases unmatched. The CDR3 spans 15 residues. Germline loops: CDR1 SNHLY, CDR2 FYNNEI. The CDR3 sequence: CASNLFAGGQGEQFF. DNA of the CDR3: TGTGCCAGCAACTTATTCGCGGGGGGGCAAGGTGAGCAGTTCTTC.

This clonotype was seen at least ten times. The chain employs TRBV29-1 and TRBJ1-1; D remains ambiguous. With 4 bases removed from V and 3 bases from J, the gap between germline ends came to 9 bases. Germline lookup yields CDR1 SQVTM and CDR2 ANQGSEA. The CDR3 length is 12 residues. The chain's CDR3 is CSVVAGYTEAFF. The CDR3 DNA reads TGCAGCGTTGTTGCGGGGTACACTGAAGCTTTCTTT.

This clonotype was picked up many times. The V call is TRBV5-1, the J call TRBJ2-7; D gene unclear. Trimming removed 0 bases from V and 6 bases from J, with 22 bases in between. CDR1 SGHRS and CDR2 YFSETQ come from the germline V gene. This CDR3 contains 17 residues. The CDR3 loop is CASSLARLASLTGEQYF. The CDR3 DNA follows: TGCGCCAGCAGCTTGGCCCGGTTGGCTTCCTTGACGGGCGAGCAGTACTTC.

This clonotype was detected ten times or more. The chain joins TRBV29-1 to TRBJ2-5, with D hard to call. Trimming stripped 5 bases from V and 2 bases from J, with 9 bases between. The CDR3 loop spans 12 amino acids. Germline V gene data show CDR1 as SQVTM and CDR2 as ANQGSEA. The CDR3 spells CSVYPNQETQYF. The CDR3 region has the DNA TGCAGCGTTTATCCGAATCAAGAGACCCAGTACTTC.

This clonotype occurred many times. V and J are TRBV12-3 or TRBV12-4 and TRBJ1-4; weak D call: TRBD1 (6 bases). V was shortened by 5 bases and J by 4 bases, with 11 bases between the two germline ends. This CDR3 has 14 residues. The CDR3, as DNA: TGTGCCAGCAGTAGGGGGACGGATAATGAAAAACTGTTTTTT. Protein product: CASSRGTDNEKLFF.

At least ten counts were recorded for this clonotype. The J gene is TRBJ1-1, the V gene TRBV25-1, with a possible D match to TRBD1 (6 bases). Germline assignment: CDR1 MGHDK and CDR2 SYGVNS. CDR3 length: 15 amino acids. The V end lost 1 base, the J end lost 5 bases, and 14 bases lay between the germline ends. The CDR3 region is CASSEWGRGGTEAFF. CDR3 bases: TGTGCCAGCAGTGAATGGGGAAGAGGGGGGACTGAAGCTTTCTTT.

This clonotype was recorded at least ten times. In DNA, the CDR3 is TGTGCCAGCAGCGTCGTGATAGCGGGCAATACGCAGTATTTT. Amino acid sequence: CASSVVIAGNTQYF. The chain joins TRBV9 to TRBJ2-3; 7 bases line up with TRBD2. The length of the CDR3 is 14 residues. Trimming took 2 bases from V and 7 from J; bases not matched to a gene: 7. Germline CDR1 reads SGDLS; CDR2 reads YYNGEE.